The present entry profiles one TCR beta chain with its context. Its antigen is as yet unknown. TCR beta VDJ combinations and CDR3 sequences were profiled from genomic DNA. Via MiXCR, TCRdb re-called the reads, giving one row per CDR3 protein. In the table there are about 160,000 distinct CDR3 sequences, about two thirds of which are singletons. The data belong to a study of CD8+CD57+ T cells in acquired aplastic anemia. All sequencing subjects had displayed CD8+CD57+ cell expansion on flow cytometry. No therapy had been given to the patients at the time of blood sampling. The germline CDR1 and CDR2 sequences are SEHNR and FQNEAQ (reference sequence). Trimming removed 5 bases at V and 3 bases at J, with 7 bases between. This CDR3 is 12 amino acids long. Study outcomes and limitations: Overlap between patients and controls comprised twenty-nine CD8+ CDR3 sequences. Significance was not reached for CD8+ Simpson's diversity between patients and controls.

The rearrangement links TRBV7-9 to TRBJ1-2, with D unresolved. The sequencing input was sorted CD4+, CD8+, or CD8+CD57+ T cells (not recorded which) from PBMCs. This receptor was obtained from a human donor with aplastic anemia. CDR3 in DNA: TGTGCCAGCAGCGGCCTCGACTATGGCTACACCTTC. Translation: CASSGLDYGYTF.